The 4 T cell receptor beta chains given below trace back to one sample, sequenced in a study of shared clonotypes between healthy human individuals. Generated by immunoSEQ multiplex PCR, the TCRdb table keeps only in-frame clones and is missing some. The repertoire holds about 380,000 clones, approximately 96% seen once, with less than 0.35% in the top ten. Sequencing was done on a sample of memory CD8+ T cells sorted from blood. Subset indicated: CD45RO+ cells pooled with CCR7-negative TemRA cells. Receptors were obtained from a man aged 30 to 45 in good health.

The chain recombines TRBV11-2 with TRBJ2-5, with a possible D match to TRBD1 (5 bases). Germline CDR1 SGHAT, CDR2 FQNNGV. CDR3 length equals 13 residues. Trimming took 3 bases from V and 1 from J, leaving 6 bases between them. The CDR3 region has the DNA TGTGCCAGCAGCTTCAGGGTCCAAGAGACCCAGTACTTC. Translated: CASSFRVQETQYF.

The chain has TRBV6-1 and TRBJ2-7, with no clear D. CDR3 length: 12 residues. Per germline, CDR1 MNHNS and CDR2 SASEGT. The ends were cut back, 4 bases at V and 0 bases at J, with 4 bases in the middle. CDR3 sequence reads: CASSGGSYEQYF. CDR3 DNA: TGTGCCAGCAGTGGGGGCTCCTACGAGCAGTACTTC.

The V call is TRBV5-1, the J call TRBJ2-1, with unresolved D. The CDR3 contains 16 residues. Germline loops: CDR1 SGHRS, CDR2 YFSETQ. Between the trimmed V and J ends, which lost 4 bases and 8 bases, there was a span of 22 bases. As DNA, the CDR3 is TGCGCCAGCAGCCAAGTCAAGGGCGCCGATTGGGATGAGCAGTTCTTC. The encoded protein is CASSQVKGADWDEQFF. The variable domain in full, completed from reference TRBV5-1 and TRBJ2-1, reads KAGVTQTPRYLIKTRGQQVTLSCSPISGHRSVSWYQQTPGQGLQFLFEYFSETQRNKGNFPGRFSGRQFSNSRSEMNVSTLELGDSALYLCASSQVKGADWDEQFFGPGTRLTVL.

This clone was seen a single time. The chain uses TRBV4-2 and TRBJ2-3, with 12 bases matching TRBD2. CDR1 is LGHNA, CDR2 YNFKEQ, per germline. CDR3 size: 17 residues. Trimming removed 6 bases from V and 1 base from J; junction bases left unmatched: 8. CDR3 residues: CASRDVLAGGRTDTQYF. The CDR3 DNA is TGTGCCAGCAGAGATGTACTAGCGGGAGGCCGCACAGATACGCAGTATTTT.